The 29 T cell receptor beta chains in this list originate from one sample, sequenced in a study of CD8+ T cells in alopecia areata (dated by TCRdb to 2016 to 2019). Pooled mouse cutaneous lymph node cells were stained for CD4, CD8alpha, NKG2D, NKG2ACE and other markers and were then sorted on a BD Influx. The library was made by the immunoSEQ multiplex PCR assay. RNA was extracted from all samples and reverse transcribed into cDNA as template for TCR sequencing. TCRdb took this table from immuneACCESS and kept in-frame rearrangements with V and J called. Such tables lack part of the clones; where checked against another copy, unresolved V genes explain under half of the gap, and the rest is unexplained. In this sample, 270,000 or so clones appear, none counted once only. Approximately 1.2% of the sample rests with the top ten. Sequencing input: CD4+ T cells sorted from a lymph node. The receptors come from a C3H/HeJ mouse with alopecia areata. Mice belonging to this strain carry MHC haplotype H2-k.

This clone appeared many times. Germline and genes here are mouse. This same CDR3 is encoded by further DNA sequences in the sample. CDR3 DNA, as far as it was read: TGTGCCAGCAGTATACTGGGACAGGGTGCAGAA. This codes for CASSILGQGAE. The whole CDR3 protein is CASSILGQGAETLYF. The chain uses TRBV19 and TRBJ2-3; 8 nucleotides line up with TRBD1. The read ends 4 residues before the CDR3 terminus; that terminus is restored from the germline J gene. Germline CDR1 and CDR2: FNHDT and SITEND (reference sequence). The CDR3 loop spans 15 amino acids. Germline trimming cut 1 base from V and 1 base from J; bases unmatched to any gene: 2.

This clone was observed a few times. Gene names and germline refer to mouse. Coverage ceases 4 residues before the CDR3 finishes, and the germline J gene fills in the end. The rearrangement links TRBV13-1 to TRBJ2-4, with 12 bases identical to TRBD2. Losses at the gene ends were 3 bases for V and 3 bases for J; bases not matched to a gene: 5. Germline lookup yields CDR1 NSHNY and CDR2 SYGAGN. This CDR3 is built from 16 residues. The sequenced CDR3 bases are TGTGCCAGCAGTGCCGGACTGGGGGGGACCCAAAAC. Its translation is CASSAGLGGTQN. The full CDR3 sequence reads CASSAGLGGTQNTLYF.

This clone has just a few counts. Gene labels here are mouse ones. The read ends 4 residues before the CDR3 terminus; that terminus is restored from the germline J gene. The rearrangement links TRBV29 to TRBJ2-2; D uncertain. Germline V gene data show CDR1 as MSHET and CDR2 as SYDVDS. This CDR3 is built from 14 residues. V lost 2 bases and J 1 base, leaving 5 bases between the germline ends. CDR3 sequence reads: CASSLVRNTGQLYF. The CDR3 DNA, read in part, is TGTGCTAGCAGTTTAGTCAGAAACACCGGG.

This clone was observed a handful of times. Gene names and germline refer to mouse. The read falls 4 residues short of the CDR3 end, and the missing part is taken from the germline J gene. This chain joins TRBV1 and TRBJ1-2; 8 bases are shared with TRBD1. The CDR3 length is 16 residues. Germline values: CDR1 NSQYPW, CDR2 LRSPGD (reference sequence). Trimming cost V 0 bases and J 4 bases; bases outside gene matches: 7. The sequenced part of the CDR3 DNA is TGCACCTGCAGTGCAGATGCAGGGGGCGGGGGCTCC. Amino acid sequence: CTCSADAGGGGS. In full, the CDR3 reads CTCSADAGGGGSDYTF. Supplemented by reference TRBV1 and TRBJ1-2, the full variable domain reads VTLLEQNPRWRLVPRGQAVNLRCILKNSQYPWMSWYQQDLQKQLQWLFTLRSPGDKEVKSLPGADYLATRVTDTELRLQVANMSQGRTLYCTCSADAGGGGSDYTFGSGTRLLVI.

This clone was detected a few times. Mouse gene names apply. The observed sequence ends 4 residues before the CDR3 terminus, with the missing tail filled in from the germline J gene. The chain links TRBV13-3 to TRBJ2-3; 8 positions match TRBD1. Germline assignment: CDR1 NNHDY and CDR2 SYVADS. V shed 4 bases and J 3 bases; nucleotides not matched to a gene: 4. This CDR3 spans 14 amino acids. The CDR3 DNA, read in part, is TGTGCCAGCAGTACCTCAGGGGGCGCAGAA. Translation gives CASSTSGGAE. The CDR3, in full, reads CASSTSGGAETLYF.

Notes on this clone: The genes and germline here are from mouse. The read ends 4 residues before the CDR3 terminus; that terminus is restored from the germline J gene. The chain is built from TRBV13-1 and TRBJ2-1, with unresolved D. Between the trimmed V and J ends, which lost 2 bases and 3 bases, there was a span of 9 bases. This CDR3 is 14 amino acids long. The V gene's germline CDR1 is NSHNY and CDR2 SYGAGN. The CDR3 here is CASSENLFYAEQFF. Partial CDR3 DNA: TGTGCCAGCAGTGAGAACTTATTCTATGCT.

In the case of this clone: Mouse gene names and germline throughout. The CDR3 end falls 4 residues outside the read, so it is completed with the germline J gene. V usage is TRBV5 and J usage is TRBJ2-4, with 8 nucleotides matching TRBD1. CDR1 is LGHNA, CDR2 YNLKQL, per germline (reference sequence). This CDR3 is 14 amino acids long. Partial CDR3 DNA: TGTGCCAGCAGCCAAGATCAGGGGGCGAAC. Its protein is CASSQDQGAN. The complete CDR3 sequence is CASSQDQGANTLYF.

To note about this clone: The gene names given are mouse names. The read comes to an end 4 residues before the CDR3 does, leaving the germline J gene to fill in the end. V gene TRBV13-1 combines with J gene TRBJ2-3; 8 nucleotides line up with TRBD2. Trimming took 6 bases from V and 3 from J; bases not matched to a gene: 6. CDR1 and CDR2 from the germline V gene are NSHNY and SYGAGN. The CDR3 consists of 14 residues. CDR3 bases read: TGTGCCAGCATGCTGGGGGGCGGGGCAGAA. Translated, it gives CASMLGGGAE. The CDR3 as a whole reads CASMLGGGAETLYF.

A word on this clone: Gene names refer to mouse genes. Read sequence stops 4 residues before the CDR3 end, and the germline J gene provides the missing end. This chain links TRBV5 with TRBJ2-5; perhaps TRBD1 as D (5 bases). The V end was cut by 0 bases, the J end by 2 bases, with 9 bases between. From germline, CDR1 is LGHNA and CDR2 YNLKQL (reference sequence). The CDR3 loop spans 15 amino acids. This CDR3 reads CASSQDRVGQDTQYF. The CDR3 DNA, read in part, is TGTGCCAGCAGCCAAGACAGGGTGGGCCAAGAC.

Comment on this clone: Mouse gene names apply. The read ends 4 residues shy of where the CDR3 ends; the end is completed using the germline J gene. The chain combines TRBV5 with TRBJ2-5; TRBD1 matches at 8 bases. Germline CDR1 reads LGHNA; CDR2 reads YNLKQL (reference sequence). The CDR3 sequence is 16 residues long. The CDR3 is CASSQAPSTGEDTQYF. The covered CDR3 bases are TGTGCCAGCAGCCAAGCCCCTTCGACAGGGGAAGAC.

Regarding this clone: The listed genes are named as in mouse. The CDR3 end is not reached by the read, which stops 4 residues before it; the germline J gene fills it in. The chain recombines TRBV13-1 with TRBJ1-2, with TRBD1 identical over 7 bases. CDR3 length equals 13 residues. After removal of 9 bases from V and 0 bases from J, the junction contained 5 bases not matched to a gene. Germline loops: CDR1 NSHNY, CDR2 SYGAGN. The CDR3 here is CATRDSTNSDYTF. CDR3 DNA, as far as it was read: TGTGCCACACGGGACAGCACAAACTCC.

A few counts support this clone. Germline and genes here are mouse. CDR3 DNA, as far as it was read: TGTGCCAGCAGCCCTCAACAGGGAAACTCC. Translated: CASSPQQGNS. The full CDR3 is CASSPQQGNSDYTF. The V gene is TRBV13-1, the J gene TRBJ1-2; D may be TRBD1 (6 bases). Read sequence stops 4 residues before the CDR3 end, and the germline J gene provides the missing end. The germline CDR1 and CDR2 sequences are NSHNY and SYGAGN. The V end lost 5 bases, the J end lost 1 base, and 12 bases lay between the germline ends. The length of the CDR3 is 14 residues.

As concerns this clone: Gene names and germline refer to mouse. The missing CDR3 end, 4 residues past where the read stops, is filled in from the germline J gene. The chain carries TRBV1 and TRBJ2-2; TRBD2 matches at 7 bases. This CDR3 region has 18 residues. Germline CDR1 is NSQYPW and CDR2 is LRSPGD (reference sequence). Trimming cost V 0 bases and J 2 bases; bases outside gene matches: 9. The CDR3 sequence: CTCSAEGGGGRNTGQLYF. The part of the CDR3 DNA that was read is TGCACCTGCAGTGCAGAAGGCGGGGGGGGACGGAACACCGGG. Combining the CDR3 with reference TRBV1 and TRBJ2-2 gives the whole variable domain VTLLEQNPRWRLVPRGQAVNLRCILKNSQYPWMSWYQQDLQKQLQWLFTLRSPGDKEVKSLPGADYLATRVTDTELRLQVANMSQGRTLYCTCSAEGGGGRNTGQLYFGEGSKLTVL.

On this clone itself: Each gene name is a mouse one. The observed sequence ends 4 residues before the CDR3 terminus, with the missing tail filled in from the germline J gene. The chain combines TRBV13-1 with TRBJ1-1; TRBD1 matches 8 bases. V shed 5 bases, J shed 1 base, and the junction held 1 base outside the gene matches. The germline gives CDR1 NSHNY, CDR2 SYGAGN. The CDR3 is 13 amino acids. The part of the CDR3 DNA that was read is TGTGCCAGCAGACAGGGGGGAAACACA. Translating it yields CASRQGGNT. The whole CDR3 protein reads CASRQGGNTEVFF.

On this clone itself: Any gene name here is a mouse gene name. CDR3 sequence reads: CTCSADPGGTYEQYF. The CDR3 bases that were read are TGCACCTGCAGTGCAGATCCTGGGGGGACCTAT. The chain has TRBV1 and TRBJ2-7, with 8 bases fitting TRBD2. The read comes to an end 4 residues before the CDR3 does, leaving the germline J gene to fill in the end. This CDR3 has 15 amino acids. V was pared by 0 bases and J by 2 bases, with 3 bases of the junction left unmatched. In germline, CDR1 is NSQYPW, CDR2 LRSPGD (reference sequence).

This clone was observed a few times. The gene symbols are mouse symbols. Sequencing ends 4 residues short of the CDR3 end; the germline J gene provides the rest. The genes are TRBV13-1 and TRBJ2-2; TRBD1 might be the D (6 bases). V lost 0 bases, J lost 6 bases, and 6 bases lay in between. The CDR3 is 13 amino acids. Germline V gene lookup returns CDR1 NSHNY and CDR2 SYGAGN. The sequenced part of the CDR3 DNA is TGTGCCAGCAGTGATGGGACAGCCGGG. Protein: CASSDGTAG. The CDR3 in its entirety is CASSDGTAGQLYF.

Remarks on this clone: Genes here carry mouse names. With the read ending 4 residues before the CDR3 end, the germline J gene is used to fill in that end. The V and J genes are TRBV13-1 and TRBJ2-1; TRBD2 might be the D (6 bases). The CDR3 consists of 15 residues. CDR1 is NSHNY and CDR2 is SYGAGN in the germline V gene. CDR3 residues: CASSDGRGTGAEQFF. The sequenced part of the CDR3 DNA is TGTGCCAGCAGTGATGGGCGGGGAACTGGGGCT.

A word on this clone: Mouse germline and gene names are used. Coverage ceases 3 residues before the CDR3 finishes, and the germline J gene fills in the end. This sequence joins TRBV1 and TRBJ1-6; D ambiguous. TRBJ1-6 has ORF status, its function being uncertain. The V gene lost 2 bases and the J gene lost 0 bases, with 8 bases spanning the gap. The CDR3 length is 16 residues. Germline values: CDR1 NSQYPW, CDR2 LRSPGD (reference sequence). This CDR3 is CTCSAQHPSYNSPLYF. The CDR3 bases that were read are TGCACCTGCAGTGCACAACACCCTTCCTATAATTCGCCC.

This clone was observed a few times. Gene names are mouse gene names. The read terminates 4 residues before the CDR3 end, so the remaining end is supplied by the germline J gene. The chain combines TRBV13-3 with TRBJ2-3, with TRBD1 identical over 9 bases. Germline loops: CDR1 NNHDY, CDR2 SYVADS. The CDR3 is made up of 16 amino acids. The J segment lost 3 bases and the V segment lost 0 bases, leaving 5 bases of the junction unmatched. The CDR3 reads CASSDEGQGWAETLYF. The covered CDR3 bases are TGTGCCAGCAGTGATGAGGGACAGGGATGGGCAGAA.

As for this clone: The genes are named according to mouse. Coverage ceases 4 residues before the CDR3 finishes, and the germline J gene fills in the end. This chain joins TRBV1 and TRBJ2-3, with 10 bases identical to TRBD2. This CDR3 is 16 amino acids long. The V segment lost 3 bases and the J segment 2 bases; nucleotides outside the gene matches: 5. The V gene's germline CDR1 is NSQYPW and CDR2 LRSPGD (reference sequence). CDR3 DNA, as far as it was read: TGCACCTGCAGTGCGAGCTGGGGGGGCTTTGCAGAA. It is translated as CTCSASWGGFAE. The whole CDR3 sequence reads CTCSASWGGFAETLYF.

Concerning this clone itself: Gene names and germline refer to mouse. CDR3 DNA, as far as it was read: TGTGCCAGCAGTGCTGGGGGGGCCGGG. Protein product: CASSAGGAG. The entire CDR3 protein is CASSAGGAGQLYF. The genes are TRBV13-3 and TRBJ2-2, with TRBD2 matching 9 bases. The read terminates 4 residues before the CDR3 end, so the remaining end is supplied by the germline J gene. V dropped 3 bases and J dropped 6; count of bases not matched to a gene: 0. The CDR3 contains 13 residues. Germline assignment: CDR1 NNHDY and CDR2 SYVADS.

This clone was counted a few times. This sequence may be a read error, since a much larger clone differs from it by one base. The listed genes are named as in mouse. The read halts 4 residues ahead of the CDR3 end, with the missing end drawn from the germline J gene. Other DNA sequences in this sample translate to the same CDR3. The gene calls are TRBV13-1 and TRBJ2-5, with 7 bases fitting TRBD1. The CDR3 consists of 13 residues. V shed 3 bases, J shed 3 bases, and the junction held 1 base outside the gene matches. Per the germline V gene, CDR1 is NSHNY and CDR2 is SYGAGN. CDR3 region: CASSAQGQDTQYF. The DNA read from the CDR3 is TGTGCCAGCAGTGCACAGGGGCAAGAC.

Concerning this clone: Gene names refer to mouse genes. The read is 4 residues too short to cover the CDR3 end, so that end is filled in from the germline J gene. The chain joins TRBV5 to TRBJ2-1; 10 bases are shared with TRBD2. Looked up from germline, CDR1 is LGHNA and CDR2 is YNLKQL (reference sequence). There are 16 residues in the CDR3. The ends lost 0 bases at V and 5 bases at J; junction bases unmatched: 4. CDR3 DNA, as far as it was read: TGTGCCAGCAGCCAAGACTGGGGGGGCGCTGATGCT. Protein sequence: CASSQDWGGADA. The CDR3 in its entirety is CASSQDWGGADAEQFF.

This clone was detected a few times. The gene names here belong to mouse. The CDR3 end is not reached by the read, which stops 4 residues before it; the germline J gene fills it in. The chain employs TRBV1 and TRBJ2-3; maybe TRBD2 (6 bases). The germline V and J ends were trimmed by 0 bases and 1 base, with 11 bases remaining between them. The CDR3 consists of 16 residues. Germline loops: CDR1 NSQYPW, CDR2 LRSPGD (reference sequence). The covered CDR3 bases are TGCACCTGCAGTGCAGATCGGGGGGACGGTGCAGAA. The encoded protein is CTCSADRGDGAE. The whole CDR3 sequence is CTCSADRGDGAETLYF.

Comment on this clone: Genes and germline come from the mouse. The observed sequence ends 4 residues before the CDR3 terminus, with the missing tail filled in from the germline J gene. The chain joins TRBV1 to TRBJ1-1; D ambiguous. CDR1 is NSQYPW and CDR2 is LRSPGD in the germline V gene (reference sequence). CDR3 size: 11 residues. Trimming left V 6 bases short and J 4 bases short, with 6 bases between. The CDR3 sequence is CTCSPLTEVFF. The DNA read from the CDR3 is TGCACCTGCAGCCCTCTCACA. Supplemented by reference TRBV1 and TRBJ1-1, the full variable domain reads VTLLEQNPRWRLVPRGQAVNLRCILKNSQYPWMSWYQQDLQKQLQWLFTLRSPGDKEVKSLPGADYLATRVTDTELRLQVANMSQGRTLYCTCSPLTEVFFGKGTRLTVV.

The table lists this clone with a few counts. Each gene name is a mouse one. The read terminates 4 residues before the CDR3 end, so the remaining end is supplied by the germline J gene. This chain links TRBV13-1 with TRBJ2-2; 7 bases align to TRBD2. The CDR3 consists of 12 residues. Per germline, CDR1 NSHNY and CDR2 SYGAGN. V trimming: 9 bases; J trimming: 4 bases; junction bases outside the gene matches: 3. Here the CDR3 reads CANWGGTGQLYF. The DNA read from the CDR3 is TGTGCCAACTGGGGCGGCACCGGG.

For this clone: Gene and germline names: mouse. Coverage ceases 4 residues before the CDR3 finishes, and the germline J gene fills in the end. The gene calls are TRBV13-2 and TRBJ1-1, with a tentative D call TRBD1 (5 bases). The CDR3 has 13 amino acids. Germline CDR1 is NNHNN and CDR2 is SYGAGS (reference sequence). The CDR3 reads CASGGTGGEEVFF. CDR3 DNA, as far as it was read: TGTGCCAGCGGCGGGACTGGGGGGGAA.

In its sample, this clone was seen a few times. Here the gene names and germline are mouse. Sequencing ends 4 residues short of the CDR3 end; the germline J gene provides the rest. Distinct nucleotide sequences in the sample also encode this CDR3. This rearrangement joins TRBV1 to TRBJ2-3, with TRBD2 identical over 7 bases. Germline V gene data show CDR1 as NSQYPW and CDR2 as LRSPGD (reference sequence). Germline trimming cut 3 bases from V and 1 base from J; bases unmatched to any gene: 4. CDR3 length: 15 residues. CDR3 DNA, as far as it was read: TGCACCTGCAGTGCGCACTGGGGAGGTGCAGAA. This sequence encodes CTCSAHWGGAE. The entire CDR3 protein is CTCSAHWGGAETLYF.

The sample holds a few counts of this clone. These gene names are mouse names. The read ends 4 residues shy of where the CDR3 ends; the end is completed using the germline J gene. Other DNA sequences within the sample encode an identical CDR3. The V and J genes are TRBV13-3 and TRBJ2-1, with TRBD2 matching 9 bases. Germline CDR1 and CDR2: NNHDY and SYVADS. The length of the CDR3 is 14 residues. The ends lost 5 bases at V and 3 bases at J; junction bases unmatched: 3. CDR3 amino acids: CASRRLGVYAEQFF. The DNA read from the CDR3 is TGTGCCAGCAGAAGACTGGGGGTCTATGCT.